This TCR beta chain originates from a study of blood T cell repertoires in COVID-19. The trim removed 4 bases at V and 7 bases at J, leaving 5 bases unmatched. The CDR3 covers 14 residues. From germline, CDR1 is SGHRS and CDR2 YFSETQ. The data were produced by immunoSEQ multiplex PCR, yet TCRdb's version contains in-frame clones alone and is incomplete. Of roughly 100,000 clones in the sample, approximately 81% were seen once. The receptor comes from a man in his 60s with acute or convalescent COVID-19. The sequenced material came from peripheral blood. The chain couples TRBV5-1 to TRBJ1-1; 12 nucleotides agree with TRBD1. CDR3 sequence (DNA): TGCGCCAGCAGCAAGGGACAGGGGGCCAGTGAAGCTTTCTTT. Translated, it gives CASSKGQGASEAFF.